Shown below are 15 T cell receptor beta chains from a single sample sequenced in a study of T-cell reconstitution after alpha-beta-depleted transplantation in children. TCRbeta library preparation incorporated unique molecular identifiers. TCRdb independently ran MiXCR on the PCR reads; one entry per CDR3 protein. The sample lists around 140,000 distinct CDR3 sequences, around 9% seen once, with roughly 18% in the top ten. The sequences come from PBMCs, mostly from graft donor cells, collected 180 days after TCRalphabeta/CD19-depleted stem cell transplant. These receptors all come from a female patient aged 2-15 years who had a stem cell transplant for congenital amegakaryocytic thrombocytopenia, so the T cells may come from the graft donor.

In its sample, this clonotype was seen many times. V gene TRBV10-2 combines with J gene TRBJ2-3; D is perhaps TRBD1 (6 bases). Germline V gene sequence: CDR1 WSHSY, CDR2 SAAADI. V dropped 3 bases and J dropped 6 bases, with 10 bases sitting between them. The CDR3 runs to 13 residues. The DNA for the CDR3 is TGCGCCAGCAGTGAACAGGGTGGGGATACGCAGTATTTT. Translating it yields CASSEQGGDTQYF.

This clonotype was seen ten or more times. CDR3 in DNA: TGTGCCAGCAGTTCAGGGGGGGCCCCAGATACGCAGTATTTT. Translation: CASSSGGAPDTQYF. The chain links TRBV12-3 or TRBV12-4 to TRBJ2-3; possibly TRBD1 or TRBD2 for D (7 bases each). Trimming took off 4 bases at V and 4 bases at J, with 12 bases between the two ends. This CDR3 contains 14 residues.

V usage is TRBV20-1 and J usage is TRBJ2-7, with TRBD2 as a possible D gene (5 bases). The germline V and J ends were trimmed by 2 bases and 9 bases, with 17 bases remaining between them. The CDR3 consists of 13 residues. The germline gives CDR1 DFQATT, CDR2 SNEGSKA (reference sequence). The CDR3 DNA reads TGCAGTGCTAGACCGACCGGACTCACGGGGCAGTACTTC. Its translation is CSARPTGLTGQYF.

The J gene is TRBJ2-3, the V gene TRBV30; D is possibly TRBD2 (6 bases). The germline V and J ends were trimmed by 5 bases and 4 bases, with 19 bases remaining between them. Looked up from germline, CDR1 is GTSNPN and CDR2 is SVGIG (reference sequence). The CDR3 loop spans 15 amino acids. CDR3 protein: CAWGSDYRPPDTQYF. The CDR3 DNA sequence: TGTGCCTGGGGTTCGGACTATCGTCCCCCAGATACGCAGTATTTT.

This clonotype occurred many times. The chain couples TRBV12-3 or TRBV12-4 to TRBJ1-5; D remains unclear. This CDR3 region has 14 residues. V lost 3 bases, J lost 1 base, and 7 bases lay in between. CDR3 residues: CASSFGLSNQPQHF. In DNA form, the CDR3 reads TGTGCCAGCAGTTTCGGTTTAAGCAATCAGCCCCAGCATTTT.

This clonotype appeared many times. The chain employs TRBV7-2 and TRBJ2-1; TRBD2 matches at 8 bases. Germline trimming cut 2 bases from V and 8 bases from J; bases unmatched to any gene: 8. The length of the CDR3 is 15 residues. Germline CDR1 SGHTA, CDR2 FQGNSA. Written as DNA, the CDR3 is TGTGCCAGCAGCTTACTGAGGACTAGCTTCGATGAGCAGTTCTTC. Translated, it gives CASSLLRTSFDEQFF. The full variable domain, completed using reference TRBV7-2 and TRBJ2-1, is GAGVSQSPSNKVTEKGKDVELRCDPISGHTALYWYRQSLGQGLEFLIYFQGNSAPDKSGLPSDRFSAERTGGSVSTLTIQRTQQEDSAVYLCASSLLRTSFDEQFFGPGTRLTVL.

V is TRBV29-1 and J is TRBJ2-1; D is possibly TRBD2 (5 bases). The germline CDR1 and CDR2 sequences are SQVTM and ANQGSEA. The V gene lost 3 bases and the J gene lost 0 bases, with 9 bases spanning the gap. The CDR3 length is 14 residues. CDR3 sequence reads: CSVDGSPSYNEQFF. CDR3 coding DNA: TGCAGCGTTGATGGGAGTCCCTCCTACAATGAGCAGTTCTTC.

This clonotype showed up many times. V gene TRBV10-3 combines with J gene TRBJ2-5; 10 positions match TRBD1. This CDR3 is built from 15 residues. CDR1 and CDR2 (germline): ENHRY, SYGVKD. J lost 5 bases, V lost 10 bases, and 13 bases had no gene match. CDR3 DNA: TGTGCCACCGGGACAGGGGTCACTTCAAGGGAGACCCAGTACTTC. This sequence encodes CATGTGVTSRETQYF.

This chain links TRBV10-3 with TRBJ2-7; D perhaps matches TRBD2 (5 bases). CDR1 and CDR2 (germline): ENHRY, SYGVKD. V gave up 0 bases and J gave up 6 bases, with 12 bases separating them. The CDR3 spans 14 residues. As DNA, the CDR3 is TGTGCCATCAGTGAGTCGTCGGGGAGTCTCGAGCAGTACTTC. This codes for CAISESSGSLEQYF.

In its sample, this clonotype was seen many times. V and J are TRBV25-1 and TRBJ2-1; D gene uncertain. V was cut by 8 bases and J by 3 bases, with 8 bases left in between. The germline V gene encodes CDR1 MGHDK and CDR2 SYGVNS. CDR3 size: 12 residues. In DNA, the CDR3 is TGTGCCAGCTTCACTGACTACAATGAGCAGTTCTTC. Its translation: CASFTDYNEQFF.

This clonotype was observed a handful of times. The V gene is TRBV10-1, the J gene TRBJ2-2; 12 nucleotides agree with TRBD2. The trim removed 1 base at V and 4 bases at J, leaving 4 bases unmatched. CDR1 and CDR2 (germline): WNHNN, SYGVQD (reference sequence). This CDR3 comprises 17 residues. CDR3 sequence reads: CASSELSSGRATGELFF. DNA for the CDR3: TGCGCCAGCAGTGAGTTATCTAGCGGGAGGGCCACCGGGGAGCTGTTTTTT.

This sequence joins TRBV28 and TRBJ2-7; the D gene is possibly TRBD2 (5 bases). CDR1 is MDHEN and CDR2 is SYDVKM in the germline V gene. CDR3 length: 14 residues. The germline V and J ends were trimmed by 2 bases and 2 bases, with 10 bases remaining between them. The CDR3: CASSLRRVTYEQYF. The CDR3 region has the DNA TGTGCCAGCAGTTTACGGCGGGTTACCTACGAGCAGTACTTC.

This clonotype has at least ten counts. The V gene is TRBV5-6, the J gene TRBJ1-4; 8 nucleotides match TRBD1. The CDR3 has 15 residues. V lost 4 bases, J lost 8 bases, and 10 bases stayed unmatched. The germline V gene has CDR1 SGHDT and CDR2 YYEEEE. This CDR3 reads CASSQGGRGLEKLFF. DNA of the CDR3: TGTGCCAGCAGCCAAGGCGGCAGGGGGCTCGAAAAACTGTTTTTT.

The CDR3 is CASSHGRVGTRDTGELFF. The CDR3 nucleotides read TGTGCCAGCAGCCACGGAAGGGTCGGGACTAGGGACACCGGGGAGCTGTTTTTT. The V call is TRBV4-2, the J call TRBJ2-2, with TRBD2 identical over 8 bases. Germline values: CDR1 LGHNA, CDR2 YNFKEQ. This CDR3 region has 18 residues. J gave up 3 bases and V 3 bases, and 12 bases lay outside the gene matches.

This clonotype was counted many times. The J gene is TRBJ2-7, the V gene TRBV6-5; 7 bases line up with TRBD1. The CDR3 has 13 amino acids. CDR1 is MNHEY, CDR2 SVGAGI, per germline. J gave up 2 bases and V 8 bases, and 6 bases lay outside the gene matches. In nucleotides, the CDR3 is TGTGCCAGCCATCACAGGGGAACCTACGAGCAGTACTTC. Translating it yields CASHHRGTYEQYF.